The next 9 T cell receptor beta chains were all read from a single sample in a study of shared clonotypes between healthy human individuals. Libraries were prepared by immunoSEQ multiplex PCR; TCRdb keeps only in-frame clonotypes and omits some of them. Of about 490,000 clones listed, roughly 80% were seen once; the top ten hold 10% to 15%. Sequencing input: PBMCs. Receptors originate from a woman aged 40 to 55 in good health. Some clones in this sample may be carry-over from other donors' samples.

The chain links TRBV7-2 to TRBJ2-5; D possibly corresponds to TRBD1 (5 bases). Trimming removed 6 bases from V and 5 bases from J, with 13 bases in between. CDR1 is SGHTA, CDR2 FQGNSA, per germline. The CDR3 spans 13 residues. The CDR3 loop reads CASSSQGLETQYF. The CDR3 coding sequence is TGTGCCAGCAGTTCTCAGGGCTTGGAGACCCAGTACTTC.

The J gene is TRBJ2-7, the V gene TRBV5-1; D could derive from TRBD1 or TRBD2 (5 bases each). Germline V gene data show CDR1 as SGHRS and CDR2 as YFSETQ. This CDR3 is 16 amino acids long. V was shortened by 0 bases and J by 3 bases, with 16 bases between the two germline ends. The CDR3 DNA follows: TGCGCCAGCAGCTTGGTGGGGACCCGAGGATTCTACGAGCAGTACTTC. Translation gives CASSLVGTRGFYEQYF.

This clone was seen at least ten times. The gene calls are TRBV11-2 and TRBJ2-2; 9 nucleotides line up with TRBD1. Germline V gene lookup returns CDR1 SGHAT and CDR2 FQNNGV. The V segment lost 4 bases and the J segment 4 bases; nucleotides outside the gene matches: 7. This CDR3 is 16 amino acids long. CDR3 sequence (DNA): TGTGCCAGCAGCTCTTACAGGGGGCGACGCACCGGGGAGCTGTTTTTT. Protein product: CASSSYRGRRTGELFF.

This rearrangement joins TRBV5-1 to TRBJ2-7; TRBD1 might be the D (6 bases). V was clipped by 3 bases and J by 7 bases, with 17 bases between them. The CDR3 is 14 amino acids. Germline V gives CDR1 SGHRS, CDR2 YFSETQ. The CDR3 DNA follows: TGCGCCAGCAGCTCCTCGACAGGAGCCCCAGAGCAGTACTTC. It encodes CASSSSTGAPEQYF.

This chain uses TRBV7-9 with TRBJ2-5, with D perhaps matching TRBD1 or TRBD2 (5 bases each). The CDR3 is 18 amino acids. From germline, CDR1 is SEHNR and CDR2 FQNEAQ (reference sequence). Trimming cost V 3 bases and J 5 bases, with 25 bases left between them. The CDR3 region is CASSLFLGVGRGDETQYF. In nucleotides, the CDR3 is TGTGCCAGCAGCTTGTTCCTTGGGGTGGGGAGAGGGGACGAGACCCAGTACTTC.

The sample holds one count of this clone. The genes are TRBV19 and TRBJ1-3; possibly TRBD1 for D (6 bases). Between the trimmed V and J ends, which lost 6 bases and 0 bases, there was a span of 18 bases. Germline CDR1 reads LNHDA; CDR2 reads SQIVND (reference sequence). The CDR3 runs to 17 residues. For the CDR3, the DNA is TGTGCCAGTAGCACAGAGATACCGGACAGCTCTGGAAACACCATATATTTT. Protein product: CASSTEIPDSSGNTIYF.

The chain employs TRBV28 and TRBJ2-1, with D perhaps matching TRBD1 (8 bases). V lost 4 bases and J 1 base, leaving 14 bases between the germline ends. The CDR3 extends over 16 amino acids. Germline-derived CDR1 and CDR2 are MDHEN and SYDVKM. The CDR3 DNA reads TGTGCCAGCAGTTACGGACAGGGAGGGTCCTACAATGAGCAGTTCTTC. Its translation: CASSYGQGGSYNEQFF.

The chain recombines TRBV11-1 with TRBJ1-3; no firm D call. Deletions cut 4 bases from V and 4 bases from J, with 8 bases between. Germline assignment: CDR1 SGHAT and CDR2 FQDESV (reference sequence). This CDR3 region has 13 residues. In DNA form, the CDR3 reads TGTGCCAGCAGCTCCGGTACCGGAAACACCATATATTTT. It encodes CASSSGTGNTIYF. Full variable domain (missing parts from reference TRBV11-1 and TRBJ1-3): EAEVAQSPRYKITEKSQAVAFWCDPISGHATLYWYRQILGQGPELLVQFQDESVVDDSQLPKDRFSAERLKGVDSTLKIQPAELGDSAMYLCASSSGTGNTIYFGEGSWLTVV.

The J gene is TRBJ2-7, the V gene TRBV13; TRBD1 matches 8 bases. V shed 5 bases, J shed 7 bases, and the junction held 16 bases outside the gene matches. Germline assignment: CDR1 PRHDT and CDR2 FYEKMQ (reference sequence). The CDR3 has 16 residues. The CDR3 coding sequence is TGTGCCAGCAGCCCAAGAACGAGGCAGGGGGCGGGAGAGCAGTACTTC. It yields the protein CASSPRTRQGAGEQYF.